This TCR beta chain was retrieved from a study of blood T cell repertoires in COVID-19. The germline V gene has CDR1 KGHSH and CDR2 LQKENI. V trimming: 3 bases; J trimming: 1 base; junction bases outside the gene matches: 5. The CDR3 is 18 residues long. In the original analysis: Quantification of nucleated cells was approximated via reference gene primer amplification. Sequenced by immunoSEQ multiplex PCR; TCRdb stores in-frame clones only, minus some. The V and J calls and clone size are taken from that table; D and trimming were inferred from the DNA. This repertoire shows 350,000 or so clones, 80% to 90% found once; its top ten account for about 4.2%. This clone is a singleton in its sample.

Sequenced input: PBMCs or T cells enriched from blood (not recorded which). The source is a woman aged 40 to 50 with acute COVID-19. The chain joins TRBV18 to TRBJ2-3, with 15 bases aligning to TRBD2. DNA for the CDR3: TGTGCCAGCTCACCGGGACTAGCGGGGGGAATACGCACAGATACGCAGTATTTT. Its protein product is CASSPGLAGGIRTDTQYF.